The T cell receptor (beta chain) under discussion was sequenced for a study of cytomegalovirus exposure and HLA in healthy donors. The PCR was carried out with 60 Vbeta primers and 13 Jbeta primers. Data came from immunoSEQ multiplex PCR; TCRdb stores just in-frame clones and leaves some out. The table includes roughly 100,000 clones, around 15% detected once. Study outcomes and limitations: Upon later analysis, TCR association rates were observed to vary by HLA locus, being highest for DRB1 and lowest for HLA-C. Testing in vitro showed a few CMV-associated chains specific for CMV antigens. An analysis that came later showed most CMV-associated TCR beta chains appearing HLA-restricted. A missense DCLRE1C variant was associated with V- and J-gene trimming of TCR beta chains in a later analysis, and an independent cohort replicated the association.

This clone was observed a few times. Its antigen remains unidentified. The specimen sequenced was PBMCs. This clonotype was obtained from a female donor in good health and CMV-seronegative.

CDR3 amino acids: CASPTCSPDTGELFF. The CDR3, as DNA: TGTGCCAGCCCTACCTGTAGCCCTGACACCGGGGAGCTGTTTTTT. The chain recombines TRBV21-1 with TRBJ2-2; TRBD2 reflects the table's D call only, with no check against the DNA. TRBV21-1 is marked as a pseudogene. The CDR3 is 15 amino acids.